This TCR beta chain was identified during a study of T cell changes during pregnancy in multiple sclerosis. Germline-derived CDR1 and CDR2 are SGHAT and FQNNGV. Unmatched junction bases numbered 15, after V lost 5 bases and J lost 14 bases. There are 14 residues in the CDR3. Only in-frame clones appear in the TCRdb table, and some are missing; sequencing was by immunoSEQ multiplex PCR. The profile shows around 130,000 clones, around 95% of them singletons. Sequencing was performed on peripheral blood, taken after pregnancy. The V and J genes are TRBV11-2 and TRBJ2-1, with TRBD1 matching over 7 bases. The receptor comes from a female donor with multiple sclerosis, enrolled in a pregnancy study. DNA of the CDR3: TGTGCCAGCAGCCCGGACAGGTTCTCAGGGCTGGAGTTCTTC. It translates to CASSPDRFSGLEFF.